Below are 28 T cell receptor beta chains sequenced from a single sample in a study of CD8 T cells in ankylosing spondylitis. Antigen specificity for these receptors is unknown. Using its own MiXCR run on the 5' RACE reads, TCRdb lists one record per CDR3 protein. The data contain roughly 440,000 distinct CDR3 sequences, under 20% of them singletons. Whole-study findings and limits: Seemingly distinctive of ankylosing spondylitis blood was a TCR beta motif formed by eight highly homologous variants.

The sample consisted of blood, either unsorted or a sorted T cell fraction (not recorded which). Source of these receptors: a male donor with ankylosing spondylitis.

The rearrangement joins TRBV27 to TRBJ2-7; perhaps TRBD2 as D (7 bases). Germline CDR1 reads MNHEY; CDR2 reads SMNVEV (reference sequence). Trimming pared 3 bases from V and 2 bases from J, leaving 14 bases between. The CDR3 has 15 residues. CDR3 nucleotide sequence: TGTGCCAGCAGTTTGACCGGGGGGCCGACCTACGAGCAGTACTTC. As protein: CASSLTGGPTYEQYF.

This clonotype was observed a handful of times. CDR3: CSVETAGSYNEQFF. The CDR3 DNA reads TGCAGCGTGGAGACGGCGGGATCATACAATGAGCAGTTCTTC. The J gene is TRBJ2-1, the V gene TRBV29-1; TRBD2 might be the D (6 bases). From germline, CDR1 is SQVTM and CDR2 ANQGSEA. This CDR3 has 14 amino acids. V shed 6 bases and J shed 4 bases, with 16 bases lying between them.

The J gene is TRBJ1-2, the V gene TRBV7-3; TRBD1 matches 7 bases. This CDR3 has 14 amino acids. Germline CDR1 SGHTA, CDR2 FQGTGA. The V and J ends lost 4 bases and 4 bases, in that order; junction bases with no gene match: 6. In DNA, the CDR3 is TGTGCCAGCAGCTCCCCGGGACAGCCCTATGGCTACACCTTC. This sequence encodes CASSSPGQPYGYTF.

This clonotype was observed a few times. The chain is built from TRBV24-1 and TRBJ2-1, with 7 bases fitting TRBD1. Germline-derived CDR1 and CDR2 are KGHDR and SFDVKD. The CDR3 extends over 16 amino acids. V shed 4 bases, J shed 4 bases, and the junction held 9 bases outside the gene matches. CDR3 nucleotides: TGTGCCACCAGTGACCCGAGTGGGACAGCATACAATGAGCAGTTCTTC. This encodes CATSDPSGTAYNEQFF.

The V and J genes are TRBV4-1 and TRBJ2-1, with D possibly TRBD1 on 6 matching bases. The germline V and J ends were trimmed by 0 bases and 10 bases, with 16 bases remaining between them. Germline V lookup: CDR1 MGHRA, CDR2 YSYEKL. The length of the CDR3 is 15 residues. CDR3 loop: CASSQERQVGLEQFF. Written as DNA, the CDR3 is TGCGCCAGCAGCCAAGAAAGACAGGTTGGACTCGAGCAGTTCTTC.

The gene calls are TRBV28 and TRBJ2-3; D not resolved. From germline, CDR1 is MDHEN and CDR2 SYDVKM. The germline V and J ends were trimmed by 7 bases and 5 bases, with 7 bases remaining between them. The CDR3 has 11 residues. The CDR3 sequence is CASTSLDTQYF. The CDR3 bases are TGTGCCAGCACCTCCCTAGATACGCAGTATTTT.

This chain links TRBV5-1 with TRBJ1-1, with 9 bases lining up with TRBD1. The trim removed 1 base at V and 3 bases at J, leaving 10 bases unmatched. This CDR3 region has 17 residues. CDR1 is SGHRS, CDR2 YFSETQ, per germline. DNA for the CDR3: TGCGCCAGCAGCTTGTGGGGTAGCCGGGACAGGGACACTGAAGCTTTCTTT. This translates into CASSLWGSRDRDTEAFF.

This clonotype was detected only a few times. The chain recombines TRBV6-5 with TRBJ1-1; a weak D match, TRBD1 (6 bases). V gave up 4 bases and J gave up 1 base, with 19 bases separating them. CDR3 length: 17 residues. Germline V CDR1 and CDR2: MNHEY, SVGAGI. The CDR3 region is CASSWQQRGGKNTEAFF. The CDR3 bases are TGTGCCAGCAGTTGGCAGCAACGGGGGGGCAAGAACACTGAAGCTTTCTTT.

This clonotype was counted a few times. This chain connects TRBV28 to TRBJ2-4; possibly TRBD1 for D (6 bases). CDR3 length equals 15 residues. Trimming cost V 3 bases and J 8 bases, with 17 bases left between them. Per germline, CDR1 MDHEN and CDR2 SYDVKM. CDR3 sequence reads: CASSFLRGGLDIQYF. CDR3 DNA sequence: TGTGCCAGCAGTTTCCTCAGGGGTGGCTTGGACATTCAGTACTTC. The entire variable domain, with the rest obtained from reference TRBV28 and TRBJ2-4, is as follows: DVKVTQSSRYLVKRTGEKVFLECVQDMDHENMFWYRQDPGLGLRLIYFSYDVKMKEKGDIPEGYSVSREKKERFSLILESASTNQTSMYLCASSFLRGGLDIQYFGAGTRLSVL.

V and J are TRBV20-1 and TRBJ2-5; TRBD2 is a possible D gene (6 bases). This CDR3 contains 13 residues. The ends were cut back, 5 bases at V and 7 bases at J, with 17 bases in the middle. Germline CDR1 is DFQATT and CDR2 is SNEGSKA (reference sequence). The CDR3 region has the DNA TGCAGTGCTTTAGCGGTTATAGAGGGGACCCAGTACTTC. This sequence encodes CSALAVIEGTQYF.

This clonotype has just a few counts. V gene TRBV6-1 combines with J gene TRBJ1-5; 9 bases are a match to TRBD1. V gave up 4 bases and J gave up 5 bases; unmatched junction bases: 9. Germline CDR1 MNHNS, CDR2 SASEGT. CDR3 length: 16 amino acids. The CDR3 coding sequence is TGTGCCAGCAGTGGAGCGGGGGACAGGGATGATCAGCCCCAGCATTTT. Its translation: CASSGAGDRDDQPQHF.

This clonotype has just a few counts. J is TRBJ2-1 and V is TRBV5-1, with 13 bases identical to TRBD2. The CDR3 consists of 17 residues. CDR1 and CDR2 from the germline V gene are SGHRS and YFSETQ. Trimming removed 4 bases from V and 4 bases from J; junction bases left unmatched: 8. In DNA form, the CDR3 reads TGCGCCAGCAGCCTCTTCGGGACTAGCGGGATATACAATGAGCAGTTCTTC. This gives the protein CASSLFGTSGIYNEQFF.

The rearrangement joins TRBV2 to TRBJ2-7; possible D gene TRBD1, 5 bases. The germline V and J ends were trimmed by 7 bases and 6 bases, with 10 bases remaining between them. The CDR3 runs 11 residues. CDR1 and CDR2 (germline): SNHLY, FYNNEI. The CDR3 DNA is TGTGCCAGCACGGGTAGGGGCGAGCAGTACTTC. It specifies CASTGRGEQYF.

This clonotype was detected a few times. J is TRBJ1-1 and V is TRBV14; tentatively, D is TRBD1 (5 bases). Germline V gene sequence: CDR1 SGHDN, CDR2 FVKESK. V gave up 5 bases and J gave up 4 bases, with 17 bases separating them. The CDR3 has 15 residues. The CDR3 region has the DNA TGTGCCAGCAGCAGACAGAGTGACTGGATCACTGAAGCTTTCTTT. Protein product: CASSRQSDWITEAFF.

This clonotype was picked up a small number of times. This chain joins TRBV20-1 and TRBJ2-1; TRBD2 matches 10 bases. CDR3 length equals 16 residues. Looked up from germline, CDR1 is DFQATT and CDR2 is SNEGSKA (reference sequence). The ends lost 4 bases at V and 3 bases at J; junction bases unmatched: 9. For the CDR3, the DNA is TGCAGTGCTACTCGGCAGCGGGGGGGCAACTACAATGAGCAGTTCTTC. Amino acids: CSATRQRGGNYNEQFF.

This clonotype has at least ten counts. The V call is TRBV5-1, the J call TRBJ2-1; 8 nucleotides agree with TRBD2. The V segment lost 4 bases and the J segment 9 bases; nucleotides outside the gene matches: 9. Looked up from germline, CDR1 is SGHRS and CDR2 is YFSETQ. There are 14 residues in the CDR3. CDR3 in amino acids: CASSGGLAVAEQFF. CDR3 sequence (DNA): TGCGCCAGCAGCGGCGGACTAGCTGTTGCTGAGCAGTTCTTC.

The chain carries TRBV7-2 and TRBJ1-1, with D possibly matching TRBD1 (5 bases). The germline V gene has CDR1 SGHTA and CDR2 FQGNSA. V dropped 2 bases and J dropped 4 bases, with 14 bases sitting between them. This CDR3 region has 15 residues. CDR3 sequence: CASSLRIAGGTEAFF. The CDR3 region has the DNA TGTGCCAGCAGCTTACGGATCGCTGGGGGCACTGAAGCTTTCTTT. The full variable domain, completed using reference TRBV7-2 and TRBJ1-1, is GAGVSQSPSNKVTEKGKDVELRCDPISGHTALYWYRQSLGQGLEFLIYFQGNSAPDKSGLPSDRFSAERTGGSVSTLTIQRTQQEDSAVYLCASSLRIAGGTEAFFGQGTRLTVV.

This clonotype was found a few times. The chain has TRBV12-3 or TRBV12-4 and TRBJ2-1; a weak D match, TRBD2 (5 bases). V was shortened by 3 bases and J by 6 bases, with 9 bases between the two germline ends. This CDR3 is built from 13 residues. CDR3 coding DNA: TGTGCCAGCAGTTTTCAAGCGGCCAATGAGCAGTTCTTC. It encodes CASSFQAANEQFF.

The rearrangement links TRBV20-1 to TRBJ2-5, with D unclear. V lost 0 bases, J lost 0 bases, and 14 bases lay in between. Looked up from germline, CDR1 is DFQATT and CDR2 is SNEGSKA (reference sequence). The CDR3 totals 16 residues. CDR3 nucleotide sequence: TGCAGTGCTAGAGATGATGTTCTGGGCCACCAAGAGACCCAGTACTTC. It translates to CSARDDVLGHQETQYF.

This clonotype was found a few times. The rearrangement links TRBV10-3 to TRBJ2-2, with 8 nucleotides matching TRBD1. The ends lost 8 bases at V and 7 bases at J; junction bases unmatched: 9. The CDR3 extends over 14 amino acids. The germline V gene has CDR1 ENHRY and CDR2 SYGVKD. CDR3 in DNA: TGTGCCATCGCCGCAGGGGGCGCGGACGGGGAGCTGTTTTTT. Translating gives CAIAAGGADGELFF.

This clonotype was counted a few times. For the CDR3, the DNA is TGTGCCAGCAGCGCGTCGAGGGTTGATTACGAGCAGTACTTC. This encodes CASSASRVDYEQYF. The rearrangement uses TRBV7-2 and TRBJ2-7; TRBD2 might be the D (5 bases). V shed 5 bases and J shed 4 bases, with 15 bases lying between them. This CDR3 region has 14 residues. Germline V gene data show CDR1 as SGHTA and CDR2 as FQGNSA.

The chain couples TRBV10-3 to TRBJ2-1, with D possibly TRBD2 on 5 matching bases. The CDR3 totals 13 residues. The V gene's germline CDR1 is ENHRY and CDR2 SYGVKD. Between the trimmed V and J ends, which lost 4 bases and 6 bases, there was a span of 10 bases. In nucleotides, the CDR3 is TGTGCCATCAGTGCTAGCTCGGGCAATGAGCAGTTCTTC. Its translation: CAISASSGNEQFF.

V is TRBV20-1 and J is TRBJ1-3; possible D gene TRBD1, 6 bases. Germline CDR1 reads DFQATT; CDR2 reads SNEGSKA (reference sequence). This CDR3 comprises 15 residues. The ends were cut back, 6 bases at V and 0 bases at J, with 15 bases in the middle. CDR3 in amino acids: CSARAGALSGNTIYF. The CDR3 DNA sequence: TGCAGTGCCCGGGCGGGGGCCCTCTCTGGAAACACCATATATTTT.

This clonotype appeared many times. The chain couples TRBV3-1 to TRBJ2-1; D not certain. The CDR3 has 16 amino acids. Germline V gene data show CDR1 as LGHDT and CDR2 as YNNKEL (reference sequence). Trimming pared 1 base from V and 2 bases from J, leaving 12 bases between. CDR3 region: CASSQGGRLTYNEQFF. For the CDR3, the DNA is TGTGCCAGCAGCCAAGGTGGACGCCTCACCTACAATGAGCAGTTCTTC.

This clonotype showed up just a few times. The rearrangement links TRBV29-1 to TRBJ1-1; D may be TRBD1 (5 bases). The V gene's germline CDR1 is SQVTM and CDR2 ANQGSEA. The ends were cut back, 4 bases at V and 2 bases at J, with 23 bases in the middle. This CDR3 is built from 17 residues. The CDR3 protein is CSVGGPTRTKPNTEAFF. Written as DNA, the CDR3 is TGCAGCGTTGGGGGACCGACAAGGACAAAACCAAACACTGAAGCTTTCTTT.

This clonotype showed up just a few times. The genes are TRBV7-2 and TRBJ2-5, with TRBD2 matching 8 bases. This CDR3 is built from 15 residues. Germline CDR1 SGHTA, CDR2 FQGNSA. Trimming cost V 2 bases and J 5 bases; bases outside gene matches: 7. The CDR3 DNA follows: TGTGCCAGCAGCTTAATGAGCGGGAGCAAGGAGACCCAGTACTTC. Its protein is CASSLMSGSKETQYF.

This clonotype was seen a few times. This chain joins TRBV4-2 and TRBJ1-2; D is undetermined. Germline V CDR1 and CDR2: LGHNA, YNFKEQ. Trimming took 1 base from V and 2 from J, leaving 8 bases between them. The CDR3 is 14 residues long. CDR3 DNA sequence: TGTGCCAGCAGCCAAGGCCACGGGAACTATGGCTACACCTTC. Translated: CASSQGHGNYGYTF.

The chain employs TRBV12-3 or TRBV12-4 and TRBJ2-5; D unresolved. This CDR3 is 11 amino acids long. V was shortened by 6 bases and J by 9 bases, with 11 bases between the two germline ends. CDR3 bases: TGTGCCAGCAGCTCGTCGTGGGCCCAGTACTTC. Translated: CASSSSWAQYF.